The source of this T cell receptor beta chain is a study of CD8 T cells in Susac syndrome. CDR1 KGHSH and CDR2 LQKENI come from the germline V gene. This CDR3 region has 14 residues. V was trimmed by 6 bases and J by 3 bases, leaving 15 bases between them. The multiple sclerosis controls were treatment-naive patients, and their relapsing-remitting disease was stable or active. Random hexamers were used to reverse transcribe the RNA input (about 0.5 to 1 ug). Across 54 Vbeta and 13 Jbeta, immunoSEQ multiplex PCR amplified TCR beta CDR3. Each CDR3 protein gets one entry after TCRdb re-called the immunoSEQ multiplex PCR reads with MiXCR. The repertoire holds a few hundred thousand distinct CDR3 sequences, 70% to 90% seen once, with approximately 0.11% in the top ten.

The V gene is TRBV18, the J gene TRBJ2-7; D possibly uses TRBD1 or TRBD2 (5 bases each). The clonotype comes from a human donor with multiple sclerosis. The sample was CD8+ T cells from PBMCs. The CDR3 sequence is CASSSRGSYYEQYF. The CDR3, as DNA: TGTGCCAGCTCTAGCCGGGGCAGTTACTACGAGCAGTACTTC. The entire variable domain, with the rest obtained from reference TRBV18 and TRBJ2-7, is as follows: NAGVMQNPRHLVRRRGQEARLRCSPMKGHSHVYWYRQLPEEGLKFMVYLQKENIIDESGMPKERFSAEFPKEGPSILRIQQVVRGDSAAYFCASSSRGSYYEQYFGPGTRLTVT.